One and the same sample provided the 23 T cell receptor beta chains below, sequenced in a study of T cell repertoires in cytomegalovirus infection. MiXCR, applied by TCRdb to the reads, yields one record per CDR3 protein. The table shows 100,000 to 150,000 distinct CDR3 sequences, with roughly 32% occurring only once. What these receptors recognize is not known. Sequenced material: CD8+ T cells from cultured PBMCs, taken from culture after CMV antigen stimulation. These receptor sequences come from a human donor in good health (CMV status not recorded). Some clones in this sample may be carry-over from other donors' samples.

The chain recombines TRBV12-3 or TRBV12-4 with TRBJ1-6; D not certain. The CDR3 covers 17 residues. Trimming removed 4 bases from V and 0 bases from J, with 13 bases in between. The CDR3 loop is CASSWNRDRSYNSPLHF. In DNA, the CDR3 is TGTGCCAGCAGTTGGAACAGAGATCGCTCCTATAATTCACCCCTCCACTTT.

The genes are TRBV11-2 and TRBJ1-1, with D unclear. V lost 5 bases, J lost 0 bases, and 4 bases lay in between. Germline CDR1 SGHAT, CDR2 FQNNGV. The CDR3 is 12 residues long. The CDR3 DNA is TGTGCCAGCAGCCTCATGAACACTGAAGCTTTCTTT. Translation gives CASSLMNTEAFF.

This clonotype was counted many times. This chain links TRBV7-2 with TRBJ1-4, with D possibly TRBD1 on 6 matching bases. V shed 1 base and J shed 4 bases, with 16 bases lying between them. The CDR3 sequence is 17 residues long. Germline-derived CDR1 and CDR2 are SGHTA and FQGNSA. CDR3 nucleotide sequence: TGTGCCAGCAGCTTAGTGCTACAGGGCACGAATAATGAAAAACTGTTTTTT. It encodes CASSLVLQGTNNEKLFF.

The CDR3 here is CASRQTGAFNYGYTF. The CDR3 bases are TGTGCCAGCAGACAGACAGGGGCGTTTAACTATGGCTACACCTTC. V usage is TRBV6-2 or TRBV6-3 and J usage is TRBJ1-2; 8 bases are a match to TRBD1. The CDR3 is 15 amino acids. The V and J ends lost 6 bases and 1 base, in that order; junction bases with no gene match: 7. Germline CDR1 is MNHEY and CDR2 is SVGEGT.

Remarks on this clonotype: A much larger clone lies one base from this, so it may be a read error. V and J are TRBV7-2 and TRBJ1-4; 7 bases are a match to TRBD1. Germline trimming cut 5 bases from V and 8 bases from J; bases unmatched to any gene: 11. CDR1 and CDR2 from the germline V gene are SGHTA and FQGNSA. The CDR3 length is 15 residues. The CDR3 nucleotides read TGTGCCAGCAGCCCAGGGGGGTATGCGAGGGAAAAACTGTTTTTT. This gives the protein CASSPGGYAREKLFF. Full variable domain (rest looked up from reference TRBV7-2 and TRBJ1-4): GAGVSQSPSNKVTEKGKDVELRCDPISGHTALYWYRQSLGQGLEFLIYFQGNSAPDKSGLPSDRFSAERTGGSVSTLTIQRTQQEDSAVYLCASSPGGYAREKLFFGSGTQLSVL.

In this sample, this clonotype turned up a few times. The V gene is TRBV7-8, the J gene TRBJ2-1, with a possible D match to TRBD2 (6 bases). Germline V CDR1 and CDR2: SGHVS, FQNEAQ. This CDR3 region has 16 residues. V lost 4 bases, J lost 4 bases, and 17 bases lay in between. The CDR3 protein is CASSWATSIAYNEQFF. The CDR3 bases are TGTGCCAGCAGCTGGGCGACTAGTATCGCGTACAATGAGCAGTTCTTC.

This chain uses TRBV10-3 with TRBJ2-1, with 11 bases identical to TRBD2. This CDR3 region has 15 residues. Trimming cost V 8 bases and J 2 bases; bases outside gene matches: 5. Germline lookup yields CDR1 ENHRY and CDR2 SYGVKD. The CDR3 DNA reads as TGTGCCATCTCCGCTAGCGGGGGGACCTACAATGAGCAGTTCTTC. Amino acids: CAISASGGTYNEQFF.

This clonotype occurred a few times. The chain is built from TRBV11-2 and TRBJ2-3; possible D gene TRBD1, 6 bases. Trimming removed 2 bases at V and 7 bases at J, with 22 bases between. The CDR3 consists of 17 residues. CDR1 and CDR2 from the germline V gene are SGHAT and FQNNGV. The CDR3 spells CASSLNGDTRTSNTQYF. The CDR3 DNA sequence: TGTGCCAGCAGCTTAAACGGGGACACACGCACGTCCAATACGCAGTATTTT.

This clonotype was found a few times. The chain joins TRBV6-1 to TRBJ1-6; D is undetermined. Trimming shortened V by 1 base and J by 7 bases, and 11 bases separated the two germline ends. Germline V gene data show CDR1 as MNHNS and CDR2 as SASEGT. This CDR3 is built from 15 residues. The CDR3 protein is CASSEVETLNSPLHF. Written as DNA, the CDR3 is TGTGCCAGCAGTGAAGTAGAGACACTAAATTCACCCCTCCACTTT.

In nucleotides, the CDR3 is TGTGCCAGCAGCCAAGCCCGACAGGGTTCGGATACGCAGTATTTT. This encodes CASSQARQGSDTQYF. The gene calls are TRBV3-1 and TRBJ2-3; TRBD1 matches 7 bases. The CDR3 length is 15 residues. J was trimmed by 6 bases and V by 1 base; bases with no gene match: 7. Germline CDR1 LGHDT, CDR2 YNNKEL (reference sequence).

The rearrangement links TRBV12-3 or TRBV12-4 to TRBJ1-2, with unresolved D. CDR3 size: 15 residues. Trimming stripped 3 bases from V and 4 bases from J, with 15 bases between. The CDR3 coding sequence is TGTGCCAGCAGTTTTTTAAGGGCAAATTCCTATGGCTACACCTTC. Encoded protein: CASSFLRANSYGYTF.

This clonotype appeared many times. The chain combines TRBV7-2 with TRBJ2-7; D gene ambiguous. V shed 2 bases and J shed 1 base, with 15 bases lying between them. The CDR3 sequence is 16 residues long. Per the germline V gene, CDR1 is SGHTA and CDR2 is FQGNSA. CDR3 in DNA: TGTGCCAGCAGCTTACCAGCCGATGAGATTTCCTACGAGCAGTACTTC. This translates into CASSLPADEISYEQYF.

This clonotype was observed once. V and J are TRBV5-1 and TRBJ1-1, with D possibly TRBD1 on 6 matching bases. Germline loops: CDR1 SGHRS, CDR2 YFSETQ. The CDR3 is made up of 14 amino acids. V dropped 4 bases and J dropped 3 bases, with 13 bases sitting between them. CDR3 nucleotides: TGCGCCAGCAGCCCCCTAAGGGGGGACACTGAAGCTTTCTTT. Residues: CASSPLRGDTEAFF.

This chain uses TRBV12-3 or TRBV12-4 with TRBJ1-1, with 9 bases matching TRBD1. J was trimmed by 2 bases and V by 7 bases; bases with no gene match: 8. This CDR3 comprises 15 residues. The CDR3 nucleotides are TGTGCCAGCAAGCTCCCGGGACAGGGTAACACTGAAGCTTTCTTT. Protein sequence: CASKLPGQGNTEAFF.

The gene calls are TRBV12-3 or TRBV12-4 and TRBJ1-1; no clear D. The ends were cut back, 1 base at V and 7 bases at J, with 13 bases in the middle. This CDR3 comprises 14 residues. DNA for the CDR3: TGTGCCAGCAGTTTAGGTAGACGTTACCATGAAGCTTTCTTT. Its protein is CASSLGRRYHEAFF.

This clonotype was observed a few times. The chain links TRBV19 to TRBJ2-2; D is perhaps TRBD1 (6 bases). Trimming removed 5 bases from V and 3 bases from J, with 10 bases in between. This CDR3 region has 14 residues. CDR1 LNHDA and CDR2 SQIVND come from the germline V gene (reference sequence). The CDR3 DNA reads as TGTGCCAGTAGTTGGGACACATACACCGGGGAGCTGTTTTTT. Amino acids: CASSWDTYTGELFF.

Only a few counts were recorded for this clonotype. DNA for the CDR3: TGTGCCAGCAGCTTAATAGTTGGCGGGGGGGGCCCCTACAATGAGCAGTTCTTC. Translating gives CASSLIVGGGGPYNEQFF. The V call is TRBV7-2, the J call TRBJ2-1, with TRBD2 matching over 9 bases. Trimming at V came to 2 bases and at J to 2 bases, leaving 10 bases not matched to a gene. The CDR3 is 18 amino acids. Germline CDR1 and CDR2: SGHTA and FQGNSA.

The chain couples TRBV2 to TRBJ1-2; 8 bases align to TRBD1. V was pared by 6 bases and J by 2 bases, with 8 bases of the junction left unmatched. The V gene's germline CDR1 is SNHLY and CDR2 FYNNEI. CDR3 length: 15 residues. The CDR3, as DNA: TGTGCCAGCAGACACAACCGGGACAGGAACTATGGCTACACCTTC. Residues: CASRHNRDRNYGYTF. The variable domain in full, completed from reference TRBV2 and TRBJ1-2, reads EPEVTQTPSHQVTQMGQEVILRCVPISNHLYFYWYRQILGQKVEFLVSFYNNEISEKSEIFDDQFSVERPDGSNFTLKIRSTKLEDSAMYFCASRHNRDRNYGYTFGSGTRLTVV.

This clonotype was observed a handful of times. The chain joins TRBV7-8 to TRBJ2-1; the D gene is possibly TRBD2 (7 bases). The CDR3 runs 15 residues. V was shortened by 5 bases and J by 8 bases, with 19 bases between the two germline ends. CDR1 and CDR2 (germline): SGHVS, FQNEAQ. The CDR3 protein is CASSPWRGGSDEQFF. In DNA form, the CDR3 reads TGTGCCAGCAGCCCCTGGAGGGGGGGTTCTGATGAGCAGTTCTTC.

This clonotype was counted at least ten times. The chain uses TRBV11-1 and TRBJ2-3; D is undetermined. Germline values: CDR1 SGHAT, CDR2 FQDESV (reference sequence). This CDR3 has 16 amino acids. V was shortened by 1 base and J by 1 base, with 12 bases between the two germline ends. The CDR3 region has the DNA TGTGCCAGCAGCTTAGTCGCTAGAAGAGGCACAGATACGCAGTATTTT. It codes for CASSLVARRGTDTQYF.

This clonotype came up a few times. This chain connects TRBV7-9 to TRBJ1-1; tentative D call: TRBD1 (5 bases). The CDR3 is 12 amino acids. The V and J ends lost 2 bases and 5 bases respectively, with 6 bases between them. CDR1 and CDR2 (germline): SEHNR, FQNEAQ (reference sequence). The DNA of the CDR3 is TGTGCCAGCAGCTTAAGGGGAACTGAAGCTTTCTTT. This encodes CASSLRGTEAFF.

The chain combines TRBV6-1 with TRBJ2-7; D unclear. The CDR3 totals 13 residues. Germline V CDR1 and CDR2: MNHNS, SASEGT. Trimming cost V 5 bases and J 2 bases, with 10 bases left between them. The CDR3 DNA reads TGTGCCAGCAGTTATAACGGCCCCTACGAGCAGTACTTC. Residues: CASSYNGPYEQYF.

This chain uses TRBV10-3 with TRBJ1-1, with no clear D. CDR1 and CDR2 (germline): ENHRY, SYGVKD. Between the trimmed V and J ends, which lost 3 bases and 0 bases, there was a span of 8 bases. The length of the CDR3 is 14 residues. The CDR3 sequence is CAISDPPMNTEAFF. The CDR3 DNA sequence: TGTGCCATCAGTGACCCCCCGATGAACACTGAAGCTTTCTTT.